This TCR beta chain was retrieved from a study of identical twins. Many counts were recorded for this clonotype. MiXCR was run by TCRdb on the 5' RACE reads, yielding one entry per CDR3 protein. The sample lists 200,000 to 300,000 distinct CDR3 sequences; approximately 7.8% were seen once. A further study also used this sample, focusing on yellow fever vaccine responses in identical twins.

Sequencing was carried out using CD8+ T cells sorted from blood. This clonotype was sampled from a woman under 30 in good health.

CDR3 nucleotide sequence: TGTGCCAGCAGTTCAGCGGGACCCACAGATACGCAGTATTTT. Its translation: CASSSAGPTDTQYF. The chain uses TRBV12-3 or TRBV12-4 and TRBJ2-3; TRBD2 agrees at 7 bases. This CDR3 has 14 amino acids. The V segment lost 4 bases and the J segment 2 bases; nucleotides outside the gene matches: 3.